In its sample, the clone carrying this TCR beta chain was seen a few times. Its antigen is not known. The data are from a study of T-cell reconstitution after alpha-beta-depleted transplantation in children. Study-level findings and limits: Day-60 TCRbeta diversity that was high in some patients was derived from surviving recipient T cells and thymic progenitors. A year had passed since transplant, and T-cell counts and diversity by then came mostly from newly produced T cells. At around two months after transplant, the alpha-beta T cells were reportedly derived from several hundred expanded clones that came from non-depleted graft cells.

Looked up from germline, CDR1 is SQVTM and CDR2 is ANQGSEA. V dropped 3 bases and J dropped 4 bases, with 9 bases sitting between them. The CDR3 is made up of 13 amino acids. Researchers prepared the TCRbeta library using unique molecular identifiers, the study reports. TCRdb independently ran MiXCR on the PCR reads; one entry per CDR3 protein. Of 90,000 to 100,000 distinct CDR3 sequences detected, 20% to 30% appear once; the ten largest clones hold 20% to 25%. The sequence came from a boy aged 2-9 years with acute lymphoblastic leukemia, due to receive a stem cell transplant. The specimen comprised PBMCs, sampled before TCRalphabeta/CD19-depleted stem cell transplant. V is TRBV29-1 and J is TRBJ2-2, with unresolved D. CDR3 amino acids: CSVDLDGTGELFF. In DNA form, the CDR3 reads TGCAGCGTTGACCTGGACGGCACCGGGGAGCTGTTTTTT.